This TCR beta chain appears in the sequencing data of a study of T-cell memory formation after mild COVID-19. Looking at the study overall: Largely, the TCR clusters proved donor specific.

TCRdb reanalysed the 5' RACE reads using MiXCR and keeps one entry per CDR3 protein. The table has hundreds of thousands of distinct CDR3 sequences, roughly 21% seen once. This clonotype was seen a handful of times. Its antigen is as yet unknown. This CDR3 has 14 residues. The germline V gene encodes CDR1 LGHDT and CDR2 YNNKEL (reference sequence). V was pared by 5 bases and J by 5 bases, with 5 bases of the junction left unmatched. Findings and caveats of the study: Mainly in CM and EM were contracting CD4+ clones; CD8+ were in EMRA. Memory sampled before infection contained some responding clones, suggesting cross-reactive memory joined.

V gene TRBV3-1 combines with J gene TRBJ1-4; 7 bases map to TRBD1. This clonotype was obtained from an adult woman who had mild COVID-19 (a few samples of this study predate the infection). Cell type and time point are not known. Specimen: PBMCs or a T cell subset sorted from them (not recorded which). CDR3 in DNA: TGTGCCAGCAGCGACAGGGTGGCGAATGAAAAACTGTTTTTT. This encodes CASSDRVANEKLFF.